What follows is one T cell receptor beta chain and its context. This clone has only one observation. Its antigen remains unidentified. Base quality data are lacking; no much larger clone is found one base away. Other DNA variants within this sample encode the same CDR3. The cohort was made up of about 610 healthy bone marrow donors. All cohort members were sampled while nominally healthy, although unrecorded immune exposures were likely present. The donor tested CMV seropositive and was one of the 289 seropositive cohort members. Every donor gave a peripheral blood sample, and the peripheral blood mononuclear cells from that sample were used for TCR beta sequencing. The Qiagen DNeasy Blood Extraction Kit was used to extract genomic DNA from the blood cell samples. This record belongs to a study of cytomegalovirus exposure and HLA in healthy donors (dated by TCRdb to about 2017). Turning to the overall study: In an earlier analysis of under 600 of the donors, 250 to 300 Gb of sequence data and 90 million to 130 million unique TCR beta sequences from about 179 million T cells were reported. High-throughput TCR immunosequencing, statistical association of individual TCRs with disease status, and machine learning were combined to predict cytomegalovirus infection status. The number of donors typed differed by locus, with roughly 620-630 for A, B, C, DRB1 and DQB1, 522 for DQA1, approximately 580 for DPA1, and under 490 for DPB1. To study patterns of TCR occurrence, a later analysis re-analyzed previously published TCR beta repertoires from around 670 donors and added high-resolution HLA genotyping. Class I and class II HLA loci were covered by the typing at four-digit resolution. An early release covering about 600 HLA-typed donors comprised approximately 290 gigabases of sequencing data and 85 million to 100 million unique TCR sequences. Genome-wide SNP genotypes for about three fifths of the roughly 670 donors were used in a later genetic analysis, which treated that subset as a discovery cohort. In addition to the first cohort of 500 to 850 subjects, a separate validation cohort of 130 or so different subjects was used. To decide whether each TCR beta V gene segment behaved as functional or pseudogenic, an earlier analysis of some 570 of the donors relied on high-throughput TCR beta sequencing. Among the roughly 390 genotyped donors, approximately 81% belonged to the genetic ancestry cluster associated with self-reported Caucasian donors. The study aimed to test whether signatures of past pathogen exposure could be identified by cataloging public T cell receptors. Because of strong linkage in the cohort, four to six DR-DQ haplotypes were treated as single units for association and clustering. The later analysis used no new phenotypic data to find candidate immune exposures, relying instead on TCR beta sequences and their occurrence across donors. Using immunosequencing, the study profiled T cell repertoires from about 620 subjects and related those repertoires to cytomegalovirus serostatus. Donor age, sex, ethnicity and CMV serostatus were compiled together with the repertoire data. Every discovery cohort repertoire had been produced on one sequencing platform. Among around 400 genotyped donors of the cohort, an average of approximately 240,000 unique TCR beta nucleotide sequences were sequenced per donor, about a sixth of them non-productive. The paper's findings and limits, for the study overall: A few of the identified cytomegalovirus-associated TCR beta chains were confirmed in vitro to be specific for cytomegalovirus antigens. Sequencing depth was assumed to be roughly uniform across donors in the presence/absence analyses, though that assumption may not hold. When HLA alleles, especially DR and DQ, strongly co-occurred, attributing TCR associations to individual alleles was difficult. In a later analysis, the rate of TCR association differed among HLA loci, with DRB1 alleles having the most associated TCRs and HLA-C alleles having the fewest. Some IMGT-functional V segments, including TRBV6-2 and TRBV6-3, could not be told apart with the 87-base-pair reads, so those segments were excluded. Because HLA typing was unavailable for some donors at each locus, only the typed subset was used in association tests. According to a later analysis, parvovirus B19, influenza, CMV and Epstein-Barr virus appeared linked to several top co-occurrence clusters. A further reported finding was that TCR beta sequences accurately predicted the HLA-A and HLA-B alleles for most subjects in the first cohort. In a later genetic analysis, a missense DCLRE1C variant was associated with V-gene and J-gene trimming of TCR beta chains, and the association was replicated in an independent cohort. Because counts were too low, some 17 rarely observed V segments, including chromosome 9 orphons, were left out of the earlier analysis of about 620 of the donors. In a later analysis, about 16,000 TCR beta sequences were associated with specific HLA alleles at a false discovery rate of 0.05. In both the original and validation cohorts, the classifier was reported to diagnose cytomegalovirus status with high specificity and sensitivity. The study listed approximately 160 TCR beta chains as associated with cytomegalovirus. In a later analysis, most CMV-associated TCR beta chains were found to appear HLA-restricted, with HLA associations seemingly driven largely by CMV exposure. The cohort was sequenced for TCR beta chains only, and without alpha or paired-chain data the features that could be detected were limited. In an earlier analysis of 587 of the donors, most TCR beta V segments appeared in productive rearrangements about 90% or about 30% of the time, broadly matching IMGT annotations. CMV serostatus was the only immune exposure information available for the cohort. Linkage disequilibrium might explain the correlated functional status among segregating V segments, but an unknown experimental factor could not be excluded. Across donors, most TCR sequences were observed very rarely, whereas some public TCRs were present in many individuals. According to the authors, the approach could potentially be generalized to other disease states and immunological phenotypes. The sequencing pipeline was judged likely to have produced a cluster of highly shared sequence variants as a technical artifact. In a later genetic analysis, fewer N-insertions in productive TCRs were reported among donors in an Asian-associated ancestry cluster than the roughly 710-donor mean. In a later analysis, HLA-associated TCR beta chains showed more clonal expansion and lower generation probabilities than non-associated chains that were equally common.

Libraries were made using the immunoSEQ multiplex PCR assay. For the multiplex PCR, a mixture combining 60 forward primers for TCR Vbeta segments and 13 reverse primers for TCR Jbeta segments was used. The CDR3 region of rearranged TCR beta genes was amplified from genomic DNA by a multiplex PCR assay. On the Illumina HiSeq System, the amplified TCR beta libraries were sequenced as 87-base-pair reads. Per the source publication's procedure: In a later analysis, tens of millions of unique TCR beta chains were counted across the approximately 620 repertoires, and approximately 11 million of these chains were shared by at least two donors. Raw reads were error-corrected and collapsed into unique sequences by a nearest-neighbor algorithm in which closely related sequences were merged to remove PCR and sequencing errors. Alignment of CDR3 sequences to IMGT reference sequences was used to assign V, D and J gene segments. For a sequence to be retained, a match of at least six nucleotides to both a V gene segment and a J gene segment was required. A rearrangement was called productive if the CDR3 had no stop codons and remained in frame with V and J, and every other rearrangement was called non-productive. Following IMGT convention, CDR3 was defined as the stretch from the second conserved V-encoded cysteine to the conserved J-encoded phenylalanine. The earlier analysis of 450 to 750 of the donors excluded any sequence lacking an unambiguous match to a single V gene segment. An earlier analysis of about 590 of the donors classified V segments as functional when productive rearrangements were above 56.7% and as segregating when the standard deviation between donors was above 5%. A statistical classification framework was built for diagnosing cytomegalovirus status from the catalog of TCR beta chain sequences. In a later analysis, TCR nucleotide sequences were compared against IMGT/GENE-DB human TR gene sequences so that V and J genes could be assigned. A later analysis assigned CDR3 sequences and most-parsimonious VDJ recombination scenarios with the TCRdist pipeline. A later analysis defined each TCR beta chain by its CDR3 amino acid sequence plus V-gene family, and excluded reads lacking a unique V-gene family. To address suspected cross-contamination and a sequencing artifact, a later analysis removed roughly 580 highly shared, low-generation-probability nucleotide sequences. In a later analysis, a clonal expansion index for each public chain was calculated from normalized within-repertoire ranks of inferred template counts. Generation probabilities in a later analysis came from a VDJ recombination model fitted to out-of-frame rearrangements, and those results were checked against IGoR. In a later analysis, hypergeometric tests were used to score TCR-TCR, TCR-HLA and TCR-CMV co-occurrence, with a repertoire-size bias correction applied to TCR pairs. In a later analysis, false discovery rates were estimated by permuting HLA or CMV assignments 20 times. In a later analysis, co-occurring TCRs were grouped using DBSCAN, and TCRdist sequence similarity was added for clustering within HLA-allele-positive subsets. Co-occurrence clustering excluded repertoires with fewer than 30,000 or more than 120,000 public chains, plus five with anomalous nucleotide sharing. TCRdb carries this immuneACCESS record with in-frame sequences only. Its versions omit some clonotypes, under half of them owing to an unresolved V gene in the studies checked, with the rest unexplained. The D gene and trimming were derived from the DNA, and the V and J assignments and clone size from that table. Present in this sample are about 160,000 clones, roughly four fifths of which were seen just once. The ten largest make up less than 1% of the sample.

From a lookup of the germline V gene, CDR1 and CDR2 are SNHLY and FYNNEI. The CDR3 spans 15 residues, from the cysteine through the phenylalanine. The DNA shown is the 45-base CDR3, in frame from base 1. Cut back by 6 bases and 5 bases, the V and J ends lie 20 bases apart. The clonotype originates from a girl aged 2 to 10 in good health and CMV-seropositive. The V and J segments used are TRBV2 and TRBJ2-7; a tentative D match to TRBD1 spans 6 bases. Sequenced material: PBMCs. The DNA is TGTGCCAGCAGGCGATCCGGGACACCACGCGACGAGCAGTACTTC. This translates into CASRRSGTPRDEQYF.